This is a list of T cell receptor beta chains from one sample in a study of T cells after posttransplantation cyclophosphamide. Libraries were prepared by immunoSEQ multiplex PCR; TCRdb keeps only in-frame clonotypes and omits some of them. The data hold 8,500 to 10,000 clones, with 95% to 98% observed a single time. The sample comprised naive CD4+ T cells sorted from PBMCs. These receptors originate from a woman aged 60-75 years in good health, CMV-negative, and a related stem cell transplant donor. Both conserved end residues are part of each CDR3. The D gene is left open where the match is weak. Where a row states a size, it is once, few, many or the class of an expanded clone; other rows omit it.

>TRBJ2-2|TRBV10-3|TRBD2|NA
TGTGCCATGGCCGGGACTAGCGGCACCGGGGAGCTGTTTTTT
CAMAGTSGTGELFF
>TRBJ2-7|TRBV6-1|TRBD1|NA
TGTGCCAGCACGCGACAGGGGGACAGGGAGCAGTACTTC
CASTRQGDREQYF
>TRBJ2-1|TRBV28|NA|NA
TGTGCCAGCACCCTGGGGTTGCGGGCCCTTGGGAATGAGCAGTTCTTC
CASTLGLRALGNEQFF
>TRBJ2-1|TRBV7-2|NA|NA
TGTGCCAGCAGCTTAGACAGCTACAATGAGCAGTTCTTC
CASSLDSYNEQFF
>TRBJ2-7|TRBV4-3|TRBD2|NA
TGCGCCAGCAGCCAAGGCTCGGGAGGACCCTACGAGCAGTACTTC
CASSQGSGGPYEQYF
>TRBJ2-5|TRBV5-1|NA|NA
TGCGCCAGCAGCTTGGGACAACAAGAGACCCAGTACTTC
CASSLGQQETQYF
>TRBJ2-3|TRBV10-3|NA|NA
TGTGCCATCAGCTCGACGGGGTTTGTCGATACGCAGTATTTT
CAISSTGFVDTQYF
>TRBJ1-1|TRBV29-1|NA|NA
TGCAGCGTCCAGGGGTCGAACGGAGCTTTCTTT
CSVQGSNGAFF
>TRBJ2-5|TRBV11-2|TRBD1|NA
TGTGCCAGCAGCGCACAGGGGGAGGAGACCCAGTACTTC
CASSAQGEETQYF
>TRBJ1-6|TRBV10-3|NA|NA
TGTGCCATCAGTGAGTCGAATTCGGGGGTGGGTTCACCCCTCCACTTT
CAISESNSGVGSPLHF
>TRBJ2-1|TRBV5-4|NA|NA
TGTGCCAGCAGCTTGGACGGCGGGGTAGCCTACAATGAGCAGTTCTTC
CASSLDGGVAYNEQFF
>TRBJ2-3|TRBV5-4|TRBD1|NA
TGTGCCAGCAGCAACTGGGACAGGGGGGCCCCAGATACGCAGTATTTT
CASSNWDRGAPDTQYF
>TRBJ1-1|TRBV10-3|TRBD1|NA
TGTGCCATCACTCGGGACAGGGAATATGGCACTGAAGCTTTCTTT
CAITRDREYGTEAFF
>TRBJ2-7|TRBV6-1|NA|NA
TGTGCCAGCAGTGAAGATGGCGGGCGCGACTACGAGCAGTACTTC
CASSEDGGRDYEQYF
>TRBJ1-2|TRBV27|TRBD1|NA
TGTGCCAGCAGTGCGGGACAGGGGGCGCTTCTGAAGTATGGCTACACCTTC
CASSAGQGALLKYGYTF
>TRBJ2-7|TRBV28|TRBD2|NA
TGTGCCGTCGGTGGGGGGGCCTACGAGCAGTACTTC
CAVGGGAYEQYF
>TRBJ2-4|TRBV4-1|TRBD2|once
TGCGCCAGCAGCCGGCCCGGGACTAGCGGAAACATTCAGTACTTC
CASSRPGTSGNIQYF
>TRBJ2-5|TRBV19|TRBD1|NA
TGTGCCAGTAGTCTCGGACAGGGGGGTTCGACCCAGTACTTC
CASSLGQGGSTQYF
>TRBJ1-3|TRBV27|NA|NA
TGTGCCAGCGGTCCCCTAGCAAACACCATATATTTT
CASGPLANTIYF
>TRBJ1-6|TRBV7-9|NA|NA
TGTGCCAGCAGCCCCCGGGTTGGGTCTTCACCCCTCCACTTT
CASSPRVGSSPLHF
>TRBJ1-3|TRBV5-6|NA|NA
TGTGCCAGCAGCTCAGGCCTCAGCTCTGGAAACACCATATATTTT
CASSSGLSSGNTIYF
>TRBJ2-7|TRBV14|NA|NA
TGTGCCAGCAGCCAGATTGCGGGATACGAGCAGTACTTC
CASSQIAGYEQYF
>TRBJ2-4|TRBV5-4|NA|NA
TGTGCCAGCAGCGACCCGGGGGTCGGAATCGGAAACATTCAGTACTTC
CASSDPGVGIGNIQYF
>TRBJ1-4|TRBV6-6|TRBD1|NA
TGTGCCAGCAGTCAGGGGACAGGGGTTACTAATGAAAAACTGTTTTTT
CASSQGTGVTNEKLFF
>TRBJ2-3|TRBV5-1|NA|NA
TGCGCCAGCAGGACCCTAGGCACAGATACGCAGTATTTT
CASRTLGTDTQYF
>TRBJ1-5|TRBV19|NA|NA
TGTGCCAGTAGTTCGGGGGGGCGGCATCAGCCCCAGCATTTT
CASSSGGRHQPQHF
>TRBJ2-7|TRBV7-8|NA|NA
TGTGCCAGCAGCTCTACTTGGACTACTCTCTCCTACGAGCAGTACTTC
CASSSTWTTLSYEQYF
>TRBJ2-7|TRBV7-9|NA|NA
TGTGCCAGCAGCTTAGGAGACGCCGCGGGTGAGCAGTACTTC
CASSLGDAAGEQYF
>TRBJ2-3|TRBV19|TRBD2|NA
TGTGCCAGTAGTATGGGACTAGCGGGGACTAGCACAGATACGCAGTATTTT
CASSMGLAGTSTDTQYF
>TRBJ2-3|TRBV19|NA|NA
TGTGCCAGTAGTATAGACAGGGTCCACACAGATACGCAGTATTTT
CASSIDRVHTDTQYF
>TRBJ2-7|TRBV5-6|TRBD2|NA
TGTGCCAGCAGCTTGTTCTGGCGGGAGGCGGGGGAGCAGTACTTC
CASSLFWREAGEQYF
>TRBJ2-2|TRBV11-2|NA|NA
TGTGCCAGCAGCTTGACACTGACCGGGGAGCTGTTTTTT
CASSLTLTGELFF
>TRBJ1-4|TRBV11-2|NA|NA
TGTGCCAGCAGCTCCGGACAGCCCGAAAAACTGTTTTTT
CASSSGQPEKLFF
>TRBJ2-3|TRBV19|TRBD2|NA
TGTGCCAGTAGCATAGGAGGACTAGCGGGAGCAGATACGCAGTATTTT
CASSIGGLAGADTQYF
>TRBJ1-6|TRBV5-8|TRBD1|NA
TGTGCCAGCAGCCTATCCGGGACAGGATATTCACCCCTCCACTTT
CASSLSGTGYSPLHF
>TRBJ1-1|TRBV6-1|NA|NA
TGTGCCAGCAGCCAATCTCAGGGGTTCTTCATGAAGGCTTTCTTT
CASSQSQGFFMKAFF
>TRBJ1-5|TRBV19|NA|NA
TGTGCCAGTAGTATAGATCTATTGCAGCCCCAGCATTTT
CASSIDLLQPQHF
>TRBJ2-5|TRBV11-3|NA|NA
TGTGCCAGCAGCCGGGACTACCAAGAGACCCAGTACTTC
CASSRDYQETQYF
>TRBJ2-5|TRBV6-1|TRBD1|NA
TGTGCCATCAAAGGGACAGGGGTTGCGACCCAGTACTTC
CAIKGTGVATQYF
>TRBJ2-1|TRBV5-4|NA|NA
TGTGCCAGCAGCTTGGAACTAGCCAATGAGCAGTTCTTC
CASSLELANEQFF
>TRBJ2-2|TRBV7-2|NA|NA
TGTGCCAGCAGCTTAGCAGGGCTAGCCCACACCGGGGAGCTGTTTTTT
CASSLAGLAHTGELFF
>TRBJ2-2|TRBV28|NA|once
TGTGCCAGCAGTTTGGCGACAGTTTCCGCGAACACCGGGGAGCTGTTTTTT
CASSLATVSANTGELFF
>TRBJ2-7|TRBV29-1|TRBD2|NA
TGCAGCGCCCTCGGGCCTCTAGCGGGAACCTCCTACGAGCAGTACTTC
CSALGPLAGTSYEQYF
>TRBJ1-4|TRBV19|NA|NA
TGTGCCAGTAGTCCGCTAGGGACAATGAATGAAAAACTGTTTTTT
CASSPLGTMNEKLFF
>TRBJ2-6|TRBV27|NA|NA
TGTGCCAGCAGTTATATTCGACAGCCTGGGGCCAACGTCCTGACTTTC
CASSYIRQPGANVLTF
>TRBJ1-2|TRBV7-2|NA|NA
TGTGCCAGCAGCTCCCCGGGGGGCCGTGGCTACACCTTC
CASSSPGGRGYTF
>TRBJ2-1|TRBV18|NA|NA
TGTGCCAGCTCATCGACACTTGGCTCCTACAATGAGCAGTTCTTC
CASSSTLGSYNEQFF
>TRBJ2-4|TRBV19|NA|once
TGTGCCAGTAGTCCCAAGGACTCTCCCAAAAACATTCAGTACTTC
CASSPKDSPKNIQYF
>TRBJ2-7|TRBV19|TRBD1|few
TGTGCCAGTAGTCTTGGAGGACAGGGGGCCTACGAGCAGTACTTC
CASSLGGQGAYEQYF
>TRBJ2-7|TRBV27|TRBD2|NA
TGTGCCAGCAGCGTACTAGCGGGAGGGTCCTACGAGCAGTACTTC
CASSVLAGGSYEQYF
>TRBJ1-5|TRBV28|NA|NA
TGTGCCAGCAGTGAAGGACCCGGGGCCCAGCATTTT
CASSEGPGAQHF
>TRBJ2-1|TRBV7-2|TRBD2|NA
TGTGCCAGCAGTTTGACAGCCGGGGCCCGACTAGCCGGTGAGCAGTTCTTC
CASSLTAGARLAGEQFF
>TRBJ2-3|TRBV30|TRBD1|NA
TGTGCCTGGAGCGGACAGGGGGGAACAGATACGCAGTATTTT
CAWSGQGGTDTQYF
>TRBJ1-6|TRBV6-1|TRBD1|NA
TGTGCCAGCAGTGCCGGGACAGGGCTTTCGCGTAATTCCCCCCTCCACTTT
CASSAGTGLSRNSPLHF
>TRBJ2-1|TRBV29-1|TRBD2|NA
TGCAGCGTAACCCTGGGGGGAGGGCCGCATGAGCAGTTCTTC
CSVTLGGGPHEQFF
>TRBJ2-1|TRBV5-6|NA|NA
TGTGCCAGCAGGCGGGCCGCCATCAATGAGCAGTTCTTC
CASRRAAINEQFF
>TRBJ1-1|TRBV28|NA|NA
TGTGCCAGCAGTTTAATCCAGTCAAACACTGAAGCTTTCTTT
CASSLIQSNTEAFF